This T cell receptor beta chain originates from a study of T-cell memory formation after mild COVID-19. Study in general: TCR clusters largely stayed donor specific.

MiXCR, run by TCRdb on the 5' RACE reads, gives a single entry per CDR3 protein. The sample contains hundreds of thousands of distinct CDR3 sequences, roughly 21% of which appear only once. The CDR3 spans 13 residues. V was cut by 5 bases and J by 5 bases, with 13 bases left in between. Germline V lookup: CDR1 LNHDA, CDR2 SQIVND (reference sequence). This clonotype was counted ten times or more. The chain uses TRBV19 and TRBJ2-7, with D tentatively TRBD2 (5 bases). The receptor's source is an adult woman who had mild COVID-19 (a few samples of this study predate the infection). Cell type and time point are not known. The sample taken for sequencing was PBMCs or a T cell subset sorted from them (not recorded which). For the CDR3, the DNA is TGTGCCAGTAGTTCGGGGTCTCGGGACGAGCAGTACTTC. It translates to CASSSGSRDEQYF.